This is a list of T cell receptor beta chains from one sample in a study of shared T cell receptors in the human thymus. This table comes from immunoSEQ multiplex PCR, and its TCRdb copy is limited to in-frame clones, with some not included. The sample has 500,000 to 850,000 clones; roughly 86% are singletons. This sample also appeared in a second study, on human thymus T cells.

Sample: thymocytes. The receptors come from a boy under three years old with a congenital heart defect. CDR3s include the opening cysteine and the closing phenylalanine or tryptophan. The D gene is left open where the match is weak.

NA,14,TRBJ1-4,TRBV28,CASTHGQPWEKLFF
NA,15,TRBJ2-1,TRBV4-1,CASSHIRVSYNEQFF
TRBD1,17,TRBJ1-1,TRBV28,CASSLGTGGATYAEAFF
NA,15,TRBJ1-5,TRBV28,CASSFKQEIDQPQHF
TRBD1,14,TRBJ2-7,TRBV5-1,CASSWRDRGMEQYF
NA,16,TRBJ1-2,TRBV5-1,CASSPQTGEVLYGYTF
NA,18,TRBJ2-1,TRBV4-1,CASSQEDWMPSSYNEQFF
NA,13,TRBJ1-1,TRBV5-1,CASSLNTNTEAFF
NA,13,TRBJ2-3,TRBV18,CASKLTSTDTQYF
NA,13,TRBJ2-1,TRBV19,CASSMDNYNEQFF